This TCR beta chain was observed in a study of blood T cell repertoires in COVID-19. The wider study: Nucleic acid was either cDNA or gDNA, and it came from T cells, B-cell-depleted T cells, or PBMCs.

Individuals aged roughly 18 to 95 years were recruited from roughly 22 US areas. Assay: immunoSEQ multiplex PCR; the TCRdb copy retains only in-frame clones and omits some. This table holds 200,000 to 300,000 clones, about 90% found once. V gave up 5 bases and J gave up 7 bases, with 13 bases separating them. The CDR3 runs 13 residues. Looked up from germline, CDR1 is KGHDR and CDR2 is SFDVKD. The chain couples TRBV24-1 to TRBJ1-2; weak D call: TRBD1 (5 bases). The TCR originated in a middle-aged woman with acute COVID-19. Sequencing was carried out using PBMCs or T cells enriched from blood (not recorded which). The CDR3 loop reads CATSVRPQGGYTF. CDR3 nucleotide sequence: TGTGCCACCAGTGTTAGACCTCAGGGTGGCTACACCTTC.